These 22 T cell receptor beta chains were sequenced from one sample in a study of metastatic and nonmetastatic thyroid tumors. Patients were all untreated before their thyroid surgery. TCRdb redid the clone calls on the PCR reads using MiXCR. The sample includes 49,000 or so clones, around 25% of them seen just once. Material: blood. These receptors all stem from a male donor with papillary thyroid cancer or a benign thyroid nodule (not recorded which). Some clones in this sample may be carry-over from other donors' samples.

This clone came up a few times. V gene TRBV6-1 combines with J gene TRBJ1-4; D is possibly TRBD1 (6 bases). The CDR3 covers 14 residues. Germline CDR1 and CDR2: MNHNS and SASEGT. V was pared by 4 bases and J by 4 bases, with 10 bases between. CDR3 coding DNA: TGTGCCAGCAGTGGACAGGCCAATAATGAAAAACTGTTTTTT. It encodes CASSGQANNEKLFF.

This clone was observed a few times. The V gene is TRBV15, the J gene TRBJ2-3, with D hard to call. Germline-derived CDR1 and CDR2 are LNHNV and YYDKDF (reference sequence). V was cut by 0 bases and J by 2 bases, with 9 bases left in between. The CDR3 is made up of 15 amino acids. The chain's CDR3 is CATSRDLSFTDTQYF. The CDR3 DNA is TGTGCCACCAGCAGAGATCTCAGCTTCACAGATACGCAGTATTTT.

This chain joins TRBV20-1 and TRBJ1-2; D not resolved. V was trimmed by 2 bases and J by 8 bases, leaving 18 bases between them. Germline CDR1 is DFQATT and CDR2 is SNEGSKA (reference sequence). This CDR3 is built from 14 residues. The chain's CDR3 is CSARLLGGPPGYTF. In DNA, the CDR3 is TGCAGTGCTAGACTCCTGGGAGGCCCCCCGGGCTACACCTTC.

The table lists this clone with a few counts. V is TRBV19 and J is TRBJ2-3; TRBD2 aligns across 7 bases. The J segment lost 7 bases and the V segment lost 6 bases, leaving 13 bases of the junction unmatched. The CDR3 contains 15 residues. The germline gives CDR1 LNHDA, CDR2 SQIVND (reference sequence). DNA for the CDR3: TGTGCCAGTAGCCAATCGGGGGGACGCACCTATACGCAGTATTTT. Translating it yields CASSQSGGRTYTQYF.

At least ten counts were recorded for this clone. The rearrangement links TRBV9 to TRBJ2-1; D gene uncertain. The CDR3 is made up of 14 amino acids. V lost 4 bases to trimming and J lost 0 bases, with 8 bases between them. CDR1 and CDR2 from the germline V gene are SGDLS and YYNGEE. The DNA for the CDR3 is TGTGCCAGCAGCCTTTCCTCCTCCTACAATGAGCAGTTCTTC. This translates into CASSLSSSYNEQFF.

Of note for this clone: This specimen includes other DNA sequences encoding the same CDR3. The chain links TRBV27 to TRBJ2-7; 8 bases align to TRBD2. CDR3 length equals 16 residues. Germline V gives CDR1 MNHEY, CDR2 SMNVEV (reference sequence). The V segment lost 4 bases and the J segment 5 bases; nucleotides outside the gene matches: 13. The CDR3 nucleotides read TGTGCCAGCAGTTCTCCGGGGGGGGGCGTGGGACACGAGCAGTACTTC. Amino acids: CASSSPGGGVGHEQYF.

This clone has at least ten counts. V gene TRBV7-9 combines with J gene TRBJ2-7; D is uncertain. The V end was cut by 3 bases, the J end by 5 bases, with 5 bases between. CDR1 and CDR2 (germline): SEHNR, FQNEAQ (reference sequence). The CDR3 has 11 residues. This CDR3 is CASSFNDEQYF. The CDR3 DNA reads TGTGCCAGCAGCTTTAACGACGAGCAGTACTTC. Variable domain in full (rest from reference TRBV7-9 and TRBJ2-7): DTGVSQNPRHKITKRGQNVTFRCDPISEHNRLYWYRQTLGQGPEFLTYFQNEAQLEKSRLLSDRFSAERPKGSFSTLEIQRTEQGDSAMYLCASSFNDEQYFGPGTRLTVT.

The J gene is TRBJ2-1, the V gene TRBV12-3 or TRBV12-4; a possible D gene is TRBD2 (6 bases). The V end lost 6 bases, the J end lost 13 bases, and 13 bases lay between the germline ends. The CDR3 consists of 11 residues. The CDR3 is CASRKRAAQFF. The CDR3 nucleotides are TGTGCCAGCAGAAAGCGGGCCGCCCAGTTCTTC.

This clone is a singleton in its sample. The rearrangement links TRBV5-4 to TRBJ2-7; 11 bases align to TRBD2. The V and J ends lost 0 bases and 2 bases, in that order; junction bases with no gene match: 7. This CDR3 is 17 amino acids long. CDR1 is SGHNT and CDR2 is YYREEE in the germline V gene (reference sequence). The CDR3 coding sequence is TGTGCCAGCAGCTTGGGTATCGGACTAGCGGGTACCTACGAGCAGTACTTC. Its protein is CASSLGIGLAGTYEQYF. Supplemented by reference TRBV5-4 and TRBJ2-7, the full variable domain reads ETGVTQSPTHLIKTRGQQVTLRCSSQSGHNTVSWYQQALGQGPQFIFQYYREEENGRGNFPPRFSGLQFPNYSSELNVNALELDDSALYLCASSLGIGLAGTYEQYFGPGTRLTVT.

Ten or more counts support this clone. This chain links TRBV4-2 with TRBJ2-3, with 14 bases lining up with TRBD2. V lost 0 bases, J lost 6 bases, and 5 bases stayed unmatched. The CDR3 extends over 17 amino acids. Per germline, CDR1 LGHNA and CDR2 YNFKEQ. CDR3 sequence (DNA): TGTGCCAGCAGCCAAGAGACTAGCGGGAGGGCCTTGGATACGCAGTATTTT. This gives the protein CASSQETSGRALDTQYF.

This clone appeared a few times. V and J are TRBV6-1 and TRBJ2-1; 8 bases align to TRBD1. CDR3 length: 13 amino acids. Germline assignment: CDR1 MNHNS and CDR2 SASEGT. V dropped 5 bases and J dropped 10; count of bases not matched to a gene: 7. In nucleotides, the CDR3 is TGTGCCAGCAGTTGGGATGGACAGGGAGAGCAGTTCTTC. This sequence encodes CASSWDGQGEQFF.

This clone was seen many times. CDR3 bases: TGTGCCAGCAGCCATACCGGACAGGGGTCCGGGGAGCTGTTTTTT. It is translated as CASSHTGQGSGELFF. J is TRBJ2-2 and V is TRBV14; 9 positions agree with TRBD1. V trimming: 3 bases; J trimming: 6 bases; junction bases outside the gene matches: 5. The length of the CDR3 is 15 residues. Germline assignment: CDR1 SGHDN and CDR2 FVKESK.

There are many counts of this clone. The chain carries TRBV7-3 and TRBJ2-3; TRBD1 is a possible D gene (6 bases). The CDR3 runs to 14 residues. Deletions cut 5 bases from V and 3 bases from J, with 12 bases between. Germline loops: CDR1 SGHTA, CDR2 FQGTGA. The CDR3 region has the DNA TGTGCCAGCAGCCTCGGACAGAGTACAGATACGCAGTATTTT. This encodes CASSLGQSTDTQYF.

By proportion, this clone is medium-sized. The rearrangement joins TRBV30 to TRBJ1-1; possible D gene TRBD1, 5 bases. The V end lost 2 bases, the J end lost 2 bases, and 9 bases lay between the germline ends. The CDR3 has 13 amino acids. The germline gives CDR1 GTSNPN, CDR2 SVGIG (reference sequence). CDR3 coding DNA: TGTGCCTGGAGTTCGCAGGGAAACACTGAAGCTTTCTTT. It is translated as CAWSSQGNTEAFF.

This clone was counted at least ten times. The CDR3: CASSSVLRGGGEKLFF. The CDR3 coding sequence is TGTGCCAGCAGTTCCGTTCTAAGGGGCGGAGGTGAAAAACTGTTTTTT. The chain links TRBV28 to TRBJ1-4; perhaps TRBD1 as D (5 bases). V lost 4 bases and J 7 bases, leaving 19 bases between the germline ends. The CDR3 consists of 16 residues. Germline values: CDR1 MDHEN, CDR2 SYDVKM. Based on the CDR3 plus reference TRBV28 and TRBJ1-4, the full variable domain is DVKVTQSSRYLVKRTGEKVFLECVQDMDHENMFWYRQDPGLGLRLIYFSYDVKMKEKGDIPEGYSVSREKKERFSLILESASTNQTSMYLCASSSVLRGGGEKLFFGSGTQLSVL.

This clone was recorded many times. The chain carries TRBV12-3 or TRBV12-4 and TRBJ1-2, with D possibly being TRBD1 (5 bases). The CDR3 loop spans 14 amino acids. The V and J ends lost 6 bases and 5 bases respectively, with 16 bases between them. CDR3 DNA sequence: TGTGCCAGCAGCCAATCGGGACTTTCTTATGGCTACACCTTC. It translates to CASSQSGLSYGYTF.

This clone was seen repeatedly, ten times or more. The rearrangement uses TRBV6-2 or TRBV6-3 and TRBJ1-4; D unresolved. The V gene lost 6 bases and the J gene lost 1 base, with 12 bases spanning the gap. Germline lookup yields CDR1 MNHEY and CDR2 SVGEGT. The CDR3 is made up of 15 amino acids. CDR3 region: CASSPNHITNEKLFF. In DNA, the CDR3 is TGTGCCAGCAGCCCCAACCATATAACTAATGAAAAACTGTTTTTT.

This clone was observed many times. This chain uses TRBV11-2 with TRBJ2-5, with 12 positions matching TRBD2. Losses at the gene ends were 1 base for V and 6 bases for J; bases not matched to a gene: 12. The CDR3 is 18 amino acids. Germline-derived CDR1 and CDR2 are SGHAT and FQNNGV. This chain's CDR3 is CASSLGFLAGGQGKTQYF. The CDR3 DNA reads as TGTGCCAGCAGCTTAGGTTTTCTAGCGGGAGGGCAGGGGAAGACCCAGTACTTC. Complete variable domain (other parts from reference TRBV11-2 and TRBJ2-5): EAGVAQSPRYKIIEKRQSVAFWCNPISGHATLYWYQQILGQGPKLLIQFQNNGVVDDSQLPKDRFSAERLKGVDSTLKIQPAKLEDSAVYLCASSLGFLAGGQGKTQYFGPGTRLLVL.

The chain joins TRBV7-8 to TRBJ1-4; 7 bases agree with TRBD1. CDR3 size: 15 residues. V was clipped by 1 base and J by 3 bases; unmatched bases: 2. Germline CDR1 SGHVS, CDR2 FQNEAQ. DNA for the CDR3: TGTGCCAGCAGCTTAGTGGGGACAGCTAATGAAAAACTGTTTTTT. Translated, it gives CASSLVGTANEKLFF.

This chain joins TRBV20-1 and TRBJ1-3; no reliable D call. Germline V gene sequence: CDR1 DFQATT, CDR2 SNEGSKA (reference sequence). There are 14 residues in the CDR3. Trimming removed 5 bases at V and 2 bases at J, with 13 bases between. CDR3 amino acids: CSAHTVLAGNTIYF. The DNA for the CDR3 is TGCAGTGCTCACACTGTTTTGGCTGGAAACACCATATATTTT.

This clone was counted a single time. This rearrangement joins TRBV30 to TRBJ2-4; D is perhaps TRBD2 (6 bases). Germline CDR1 reads GTSNPN; CDR2 reads SVGIG (reference sequence). CDR3 length: 15 residues. V shed 2 bases and J shed 6 bases, with 17 bases lying between them. The CDR3 sequence: CAWSKTPTGGNIQYF. CDR3 nucleotides: TGTGCCTGGAGTAAGACACCCACCGGGGGAAACATTCAGTACTTC.

The V gene is TRBV9, the J gene TRBJ1-3; D uncertain. Germline assignment: CDR1 SGDLS and CDR2 YYNGEE. Trimming removed 3 bases at V and 0 bases at J, with 10 bases between. CDR3 length equals 15 residues. The CDR3: CASSGEANSGNTIYF. CDR3 bases: TGTGCCAGCAGCGGCGAGGCTAACTCTGGAAACACCATATATTTT.